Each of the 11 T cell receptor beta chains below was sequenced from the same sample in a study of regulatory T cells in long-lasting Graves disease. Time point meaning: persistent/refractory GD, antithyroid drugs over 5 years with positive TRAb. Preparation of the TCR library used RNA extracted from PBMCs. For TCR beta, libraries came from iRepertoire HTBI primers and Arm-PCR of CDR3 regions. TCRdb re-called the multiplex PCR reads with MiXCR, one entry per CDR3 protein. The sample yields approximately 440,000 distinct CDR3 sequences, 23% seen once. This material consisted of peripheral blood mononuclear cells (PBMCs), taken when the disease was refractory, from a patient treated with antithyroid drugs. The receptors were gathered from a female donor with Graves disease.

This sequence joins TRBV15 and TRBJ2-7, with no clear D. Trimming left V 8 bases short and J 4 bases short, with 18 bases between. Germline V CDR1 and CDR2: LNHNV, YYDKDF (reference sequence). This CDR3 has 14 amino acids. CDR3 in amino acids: CATRGGAQGYEQYF. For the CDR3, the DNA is TGTGCCACCCGAGGTGGAGCCCAAGGTTACGAGCAGTACTTC. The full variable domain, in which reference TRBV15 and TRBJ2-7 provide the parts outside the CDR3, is DAMVIQNPRYQVTQFGKPVTLSCSQTLNHNVMYWYQQKSSQAPKLLFHYYDKDFNNEADTPDNFQSRRPNTSFCFLDIRSPGLGDTAMYLCATRGGAQGYEQYFGPGTRLTVT.

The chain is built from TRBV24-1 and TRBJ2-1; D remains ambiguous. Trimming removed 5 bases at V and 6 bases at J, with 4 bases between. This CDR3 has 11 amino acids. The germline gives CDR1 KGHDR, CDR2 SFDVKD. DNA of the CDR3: TGTGCCACCAGTGCGACCAATGAGCAGTTCTTC. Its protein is CATSATNEQFF.

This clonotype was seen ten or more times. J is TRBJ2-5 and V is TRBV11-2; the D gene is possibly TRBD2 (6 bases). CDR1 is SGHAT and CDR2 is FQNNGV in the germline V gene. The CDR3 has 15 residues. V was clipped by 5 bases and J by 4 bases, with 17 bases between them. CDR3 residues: CASSRDGGSGETQYF. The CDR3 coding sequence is TGTGCCAGCAGCCGCGACGGAGGGTCGGGAGAGACCCAGTACTTC.

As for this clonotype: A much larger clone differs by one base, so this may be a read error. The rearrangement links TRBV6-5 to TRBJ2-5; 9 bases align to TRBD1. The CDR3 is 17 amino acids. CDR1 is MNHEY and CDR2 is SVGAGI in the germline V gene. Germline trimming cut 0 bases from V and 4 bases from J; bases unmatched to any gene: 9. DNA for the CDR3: TGTGCCAGCAGTTACTCTCCCGGGACAGGGCTTCCAGAGACCCAGTACTTC. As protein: CASSYSPGTGLPETQYF.

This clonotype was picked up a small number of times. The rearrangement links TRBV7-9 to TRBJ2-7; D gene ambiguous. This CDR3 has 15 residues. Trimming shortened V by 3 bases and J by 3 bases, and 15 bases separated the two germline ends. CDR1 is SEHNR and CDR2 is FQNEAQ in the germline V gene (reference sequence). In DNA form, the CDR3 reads TGTGCCAGCAGCTTCCAAGACGGGCCCAACTACGAGCAGTACTTC. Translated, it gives CASSFQDGPNYEQYF.

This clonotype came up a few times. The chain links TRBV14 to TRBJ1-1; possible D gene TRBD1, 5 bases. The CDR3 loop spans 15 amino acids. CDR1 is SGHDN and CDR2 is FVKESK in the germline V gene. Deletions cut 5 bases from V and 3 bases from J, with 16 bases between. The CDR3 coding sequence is TGTGCCAGCAGCACAGACCCCAGGGCGTACACTGAAGCTTTCTTT. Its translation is CASSTDPRAYTEAFF.

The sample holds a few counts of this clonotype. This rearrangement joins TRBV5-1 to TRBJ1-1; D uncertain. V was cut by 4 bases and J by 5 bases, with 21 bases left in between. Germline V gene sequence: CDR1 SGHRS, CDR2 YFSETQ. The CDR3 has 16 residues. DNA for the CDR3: TGCGCCAGCAGCCCGCCGGTCCAAACATTGCGGACTGAAGCTTTCTTT. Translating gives CASSPPVQTLRTEAFF.

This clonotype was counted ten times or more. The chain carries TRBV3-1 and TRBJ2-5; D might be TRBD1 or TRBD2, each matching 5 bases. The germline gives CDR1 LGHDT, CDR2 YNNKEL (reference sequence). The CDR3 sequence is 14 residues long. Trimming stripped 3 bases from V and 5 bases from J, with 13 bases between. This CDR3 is CASSQTAGTETQYF. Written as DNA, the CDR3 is TGTGCCAGCAGCCAGACGGCCGGGACGGAGACCCAGTACTTC.

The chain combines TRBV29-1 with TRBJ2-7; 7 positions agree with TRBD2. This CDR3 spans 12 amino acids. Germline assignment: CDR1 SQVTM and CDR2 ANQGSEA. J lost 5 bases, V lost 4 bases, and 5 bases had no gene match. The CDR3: CSVVRGSHEQYF. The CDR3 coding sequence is TGCAGCGTTGTTCGCGGGAGTCACGAGCAGTACTTC.

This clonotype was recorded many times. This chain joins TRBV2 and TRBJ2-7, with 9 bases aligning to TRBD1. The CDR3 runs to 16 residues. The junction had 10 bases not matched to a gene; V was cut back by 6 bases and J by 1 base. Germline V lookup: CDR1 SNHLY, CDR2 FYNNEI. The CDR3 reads CASRLSPGTGSYEQYF. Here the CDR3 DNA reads TGTGCCAGCAGACTAAGTCCCGGGACAGGGTCCTACGAGCAGTACTTC.

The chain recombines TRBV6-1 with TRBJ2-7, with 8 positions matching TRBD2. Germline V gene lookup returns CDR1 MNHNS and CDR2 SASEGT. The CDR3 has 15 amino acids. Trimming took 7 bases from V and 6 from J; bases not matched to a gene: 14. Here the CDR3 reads CASNHRRREVGEQYF. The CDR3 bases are TGTGCCAGCAATCACCGACGGCGGGAGGTCGGCGAGCAGTACTTC.